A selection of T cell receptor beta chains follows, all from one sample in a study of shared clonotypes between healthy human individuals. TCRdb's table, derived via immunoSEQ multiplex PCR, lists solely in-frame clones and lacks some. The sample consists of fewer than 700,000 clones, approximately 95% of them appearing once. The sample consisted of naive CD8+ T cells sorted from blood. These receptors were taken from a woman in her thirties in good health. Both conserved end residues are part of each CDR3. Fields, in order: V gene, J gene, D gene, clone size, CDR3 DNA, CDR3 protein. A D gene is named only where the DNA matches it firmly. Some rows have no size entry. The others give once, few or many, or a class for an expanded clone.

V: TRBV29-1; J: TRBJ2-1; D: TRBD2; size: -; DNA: TGCAGCGTTGAAGGGTCTAGACTAGCAGGGAGCTCCTACAATGAGCAGTTCTTC; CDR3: CSVEGSRLAGSSYNEQFF
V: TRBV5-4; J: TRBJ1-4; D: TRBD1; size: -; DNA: TGTGCCAGCAGCTTGGCAGGGGGCAAGGATGAAAAACTGTTTTTT; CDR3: CASSLAGGKDEKLFF
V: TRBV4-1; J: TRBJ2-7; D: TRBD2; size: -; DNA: TGCGCCAGCAGCCAGCAGACTAGCGGGACCTACGAGCAGTACTTC; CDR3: CASSQQTSGTYEQYF
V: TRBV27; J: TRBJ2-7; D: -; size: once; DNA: TGTGCCAGCAGTTTCTACCGGGCCGAATCCTACGAGCAGTACTTC; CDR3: CASSFYRAESYEQYF
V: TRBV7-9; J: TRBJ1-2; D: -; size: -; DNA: TGTGCCAGCAGCTTAGAGGCGTCTGCAGGCTACACCTTC; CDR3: CASSLEASAGYTF
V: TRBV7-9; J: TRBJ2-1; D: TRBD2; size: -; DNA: TGTGCCAGCAGCTTAGAACCTCTTAGCGGGAGGGCCAATGAGCAGTTCTTC; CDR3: CASSLEPLSGRANEQFF
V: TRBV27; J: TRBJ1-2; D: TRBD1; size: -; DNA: TGTGCCAGCAGACAGGGGGTTCGGGGCTATGGCTACACCTTC; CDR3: CASRQGVRGYGYTF
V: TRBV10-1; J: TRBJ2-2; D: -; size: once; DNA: TGCGCCAGCAGTGGAGCGTTGGGCGGGGAGCTGTTTTTT; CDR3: CASSGALGGELFF
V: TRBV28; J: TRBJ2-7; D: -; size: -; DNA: TGTGCCAGCAGTTTACTGCTGACAGCAACCTACGAGCAGTACTTC; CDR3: CASSLLLTATYEQYF
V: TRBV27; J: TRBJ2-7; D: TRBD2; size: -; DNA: TGTGCCAGCAGTACATACAGGGGGGCTAGCGGGAGTTACGAGCAGTACTTC; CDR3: CASSTYRGASGSYEQYF
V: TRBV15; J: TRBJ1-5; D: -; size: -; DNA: TGTGCCACCAGCAGAGATGGGGGGACACGGCCCCAGCATTTT; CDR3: CATSRDGGTRPQHF
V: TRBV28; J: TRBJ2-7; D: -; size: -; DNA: TGTGCCAGCAGTCCTCCCGGGGGGCGGAGCTCCTACGAGCAGTACTTC; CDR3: CASSPPGGRSSYEQYF
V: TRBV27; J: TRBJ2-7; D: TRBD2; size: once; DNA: TGTGCCAGCAGCCAAGGACTAGCCGATTCCTACGAGCAGTACTTC; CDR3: CASSQGLADSYEQYF
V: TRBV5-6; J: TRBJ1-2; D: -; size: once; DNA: TGTGCCAGCAGCTTGGCAGATGATGGCTACACCTTC; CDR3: CASSLADDGYTF
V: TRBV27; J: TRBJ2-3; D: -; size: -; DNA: TGTGCCAGCAGTTCCCGACAGACCCGCACAGATACGCAGTATTTT; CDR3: CASSSRQTRTDTQYF
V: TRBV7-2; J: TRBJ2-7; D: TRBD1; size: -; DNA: TGTGCCAGCAGCCACAGGGGAAACGAGCAGTACTTC; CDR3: CASSHRGNEQYF
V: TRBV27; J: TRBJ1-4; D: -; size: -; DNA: TGTGCCAGCACCCCTGGCGGGGGTGGTGAAAAACTGTTTTTT; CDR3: CASTPGGGGEKLFF
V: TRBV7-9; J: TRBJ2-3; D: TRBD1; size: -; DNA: TGTGCCAGCAGCCACGGACAGGGGGCGTTGGATACGCAGTATTTT; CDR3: CASSHGQGALDTQYF
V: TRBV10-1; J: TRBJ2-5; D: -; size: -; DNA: TGCGCCAGCCCAGAGGATTTTTACCAAGAGACCCAGTACTTC; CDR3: CASPEDFYQETQYF
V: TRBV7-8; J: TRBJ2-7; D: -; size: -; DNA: TGTGCCAGCAGCACCTCTAGCTCCCGGGTCCACGAGCAGTACTTC; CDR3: CASSTSSSRVHEQYF